This is a list of T cell receptor beta chains from one sample in a study of shared clonotypes between healthy human individuals. Using immunoSEQ multiplex PCR, the repertoire was profiled, and TCRdb retains in-frame clones only, with some absent. The sample lists over 1.4 million clones, roughly 96% occurring once. Sequencing input: naive CD4+ T cells sorted from blood. These receptors came from a man aged 25 to 40 in good health. CDR3s include the opening cysteine and the closing phenylalanine or tryptophan. The order of the fields is D gene, J gene, V gene, CDR3 protein, CDR3 DNA. The D gene is left open where the match is weak.

>TRBD2|TRBJ2-7|TRBV19
CASSLGGRFPYEQYF
TGTGCCAGTAGTCTAGGCGGGAGGTTTCCCTACGAGCAGTACTTC
>-|TRBJ2-3|TRBV18
CASSPRAGFTDTQYF
TGTGCCAGCTCACCAAGGGCGGGTTTCACAGATACGCAGTATTTT
>-|TRBJ2-2|TRBV7-7
CASSLGGSNTGELFF
TGTGCTAGCAGCTTAGGAGGGTCGAACACCGGGGAGCTGTTTTTT
>TRBD1|TRBJ2-1|TRBV6-1
CASRRDRHNEQFF
TGTGCCAGCAGGCGGGACAGGCACAATGAGCAGTTCTTC
>-|TRBJ2-7|TRBV5-4
CASSLGRTYEQYF
TGTGCCAGCAGCCTGGGGAGGACCTACGAGCAGTACTTC
>TRBD1|TRBJ2-1|TRBV9
CASSFFPGTGENNEQFF
TGTGCCAGCAGCTTCTTCCCCGGGACAGGGGAGAACAATGAGCAGTTCTTC
>TRBD2|TRBJ2-7|TRBV6-5
CASSYSNAGGREQYF
TGTGCCAGCAGTTACTCGAATGCGGGAGGGCGCGAGCAGTACTTC
>-|TRBJ2-7|TRBV9
CASSVELGAYEQYF
TGTGCCAGCAGCGTAGAGCTAGGAGCCTACGAGCAGTACTTC
>-|TRBJ2-4|TRBV5-1
CASSLGGYENIQYF
TGCGCCAGCAGCTTGGGAGGGTACGAAAACATTCAGTACTTC
>-|TRBJ2-7|TRBV5-4
CASSSPWPGSYEQYF
TGTGCCAGCAGCTCCCCTTGGCCGGGGTCCTACGAGCAGTACTTC
>TRBD2|TRBJ2-1|TRBV10-1
CASSEVVAGAGEQFF
TGCGCCAGCAGTGAGGTCGTAGCGGGAGCGGGGGAGCAGTTCTTC
>TRBD2|TRBJ2-7|TRBV4-1
CASSPRTSGSYEQYF
TGCGCCAGCAGCCCCAGGACTAGCGGGAGCTACGAGCAGTACTTC